These 32 T cell receptor beta chains share one sample of origin, sequenced in a study of beta chain features in type 1 diabetes. The whole isolated RNA underwent reverse transcription, so sequencing captured expressed TCRB transcripts. Profiled with immunoSEQ multiplex PCR; TCRdb holds only in-frame clones, not every one. The profile shows about 160,000 clones, 9% to 10% of them singletons. Sample: central memory CD4+ T cells from blood. The source of these receptors is a woman aged 18-30 years in good health.

This clone appeared a few times. V and J are TRBV4-2 and TRBJ2-2, with a weak D call TRBD2 (5 bases). Trimming cost V 4 bases and J 6 bases, with 12 bases left between them. CDR1 is LGHNA, CDR2 YNFKEQ, per germline. The CDR3 extends over 14 amino acids. CDR3 amino acids: CASSPPQRPGELFF. In nucleotides, the CDR3 is TGTGCCAGCAGCCCCCCTCAGCGGCCCGGGGAGCTGTTTTTT.

This clone was seen more than once but under ten times. The gene calls are TRBV11-2 and TRBJ2-7; D is perhaps TRBD2 (6 bases). Germline CDR1 SGHAT, CDR2 FQNNGV. V was clipped by 2 bases and J by 1 base, with 9 bases between them. This CDR3 comprises 14 residues. The CDR3 loop reads CASSLYSGSYEQYF. CDR3 nucleotides: TGTGCCAGCAGCTTATATAGCGGTTCCTACGAGCAGTACTTC.

This clone was picked up a small number of times. The genes are TRBV21-1 and TRBJ2-7; the D call TRBD2 from the table was never checked on the DNA. TRBV21-1 is reported as a pseudogene. This CDR3 comprises 14 residues. The CDR3 DNA is TGTGCCAGCAGCAAAGGAACGGGTATCTACGAGCAGTACTTC. Translating it yields CASSKGTGIYEQYF.

This clone was seen a handful of times. The chain uses TRBV5-6 and TRBJ1-2; 9 nucleotides match TRBD1. V shed 1 base, J shed 0 bases, and the junction held 10 bases outside the gene matches. Germline V lookup: CDR1 SGHDT, CDR2 YYEEEE. The length of the CDR3 is 18 residues. As DNA, the CDR3 is TGTGCCAGCAGCTTGAGGAGGGACAGGGACCTAGCTAACTATGGCTACACCTTC. This gives the protein CASSLRRDRDLANYGYTF.

This clone was seen a handful of times. The chain carries TRBV11-2 and TRBJ2-3, with 8 bases aligning to TRBD1. The CDR3 consists of 14 residues. J lost 2 bases, V lost 5 bases, and 3 bases had no gene match. The germline CDR1 and CDR2 sequences are SGHAT and FQNNGV. Here the CDR3 DNA reads TGTGCCAGCAGCAAGGACAGGGTCACAGATACGCAGTATTTT. It specifies CASSKDRVTDTQYF.

The chain carries TRBV6-5 and TRBJ2-7; D ambiguous. V was cut by 5 bases and J by 2 bases, with 16 bases left in between. Germline values: CDR1 MNHEY, CDR2 SVGAGI. The CDR3 has 15 residues. The CDR3 DNA is TGTGCCAGCAGTCGCCAGGCCCAAACTGCCTACGAGCAGTACTTC. Amino acid sequence: CASSRQAQTAYEQYF.

V usage is TRBV29-1 and J usage is TRBJ2-7, with 9 positions matching TRBD1. CDR1 is SQVTM and CDR2 is ANQGSEA in the germline V gene. Losses at the gene ends were 4 bases for V and 3 bases for J; bases not matched to a gene: 4. The CDR3 has 13 amino acids. The CDR3: CSVGLTGGYEQYF. CDR3 nucleotides: TGCAGCGTTGGACTGACAGGGGGCTACGAGCAGTACTTC.

This clone was counted between two and nine times. The rearrangement uses TRBV11-2 and TRBJ2-7; TRBD1 matches 8 bases. Germline CDR1 SGHAT, CDR2 FQNNGV. J lost 1 base, V lost 1 base, and 6 bases had no gene match. The CDR3 extends over 16 amino acids. DNA for the CDR3: TGTGCCAGCAGCTTAGGAAAAGGACAGGGTTCCTACGAGCAGTACTTC. It specifies CASSLGKGQGSYEQYF.

The V call is TRBV27, the J call TRBJ2-1, with D maybe TRBD2 (5 bases). V lost 3 bases to trimming and J lost 9 bases, with 18 bases between them. The germline CDR1 and CDR2 sequences are MNHEY and SMNVEV (reference sequence). The CDR3 length is 15 residues. The CDR3 coding sequence is TGTGCCAGCAGTTTTGAGGGTAACCCCTTTAGTGAGCAGTTCTTC. Protein sequence: CASSFEGNPFSEQFF.

This clone was seen a few times. V gene TRBV2 combines with J gene TRBJ1-4; D is uncertain. This CDR3 comprises 16 residues. The germline CDR1 and CDR2 sequences are SNHLY and FYNNEI. Trimming took 8 bases from V and 0 from J, leaving 16 bases between them. CDR3 sequence (DNA): TGTGCCAGCGTTCCTATCGAAGTTGCAACTAATGAAAAACTGTTTTTT. It translates to CASVPIEVATNEKLFF.

The chain couples TRBV4-2 to TRBJ2-5, with TRBD2 identical over 9 bases. The V and J ends lost 4 bases and 5 bases, in that order; junction bases with no gene match: 5. The germline gives CDR1 LGHNA, CDR2 YNFKEQ. CDR3 length equals 14 residues. CDR3 DNA sequence: TGTGCCAGCAGCCCAGGACTAGCGAGGGAGACCCAGTACTTC. It yields the protein CASSPGLARETQYF.

The chain combines TRBV7-8 with TRBJ1-4; tentatively, D is TRBD1 (5 bases). The CDR3 is 16 amino acids. The germline V and J ends were trimmed by 1 base and 4 bases, with 13 bases remaining between them. Germline-derived CDR1 and CDR2 are SGHVS and FQNEAQ. The DNA for the CDR3 is TGTGCCAGCAGCTTAGTCTTGACAGATCATAATGAAAAACTGTTTTTT. Translation gives CASSLVLTDHNEKLFF.

This sequence joins TRBV19 and TRBJ2-2, with 11 bases fitting TRBD1. V lost 6 bases to trimming and J lost 2 bases; unmatched junction nucleotides: 2. CDR3 length: 15 amino acids. Per germline, CDR1 LNHDA and CDR2 SQIVND (reference sequence). The CDR3 nucleotides are TGTGCCAGTAGCTGGACAGGGGGCAACACCGGGGAGCTGTTTTTT. Protein sequence: CASSWTGGNTGELFF.

V is TRBV30 and J is TRBJ1-5; a possible D gene is TRBD1 (5 bases). The V end was cut by 5 bases, the J end by 0 bases, with 14 bases between. The CDR3 totals 15 residues. CDR1 and CDR2 (germline): GTSNPN, SVGIG (reference sequence). The CDR3 here is CAWGSGGLSNQPQHF. DNA of the CDR3: TGTGCCTGGGGCAGCGGGGGACTTAGCAATCAGCCCCAGCATTTT.

V is TRBV5-6 and J is TRBJ2-5; 11 nucleotides agree with TRBD1. CDR1 is SGHDT, CDR2 YYEEEE, per germline. The CDR3 extends over 16 amino acids. The V and J ends lost 4 bases and 9 bases, in that order; junction bases with no gene match: 14. The DNA for the CDR3 is TGTGCCAGCAGCCCCATGGGACAGGGGGGACGAGGGGCCCAGTACTTC. Translated: CASSPMGQGGRGAQYF. Supplemented by reference TRBV5-6 and TRBJ2-5, the full variable domain reads DAGVTQSPTHLIKTRGQQVTLRCSPKSGHDTVSWYQQALGQGPQFIFQYYEEEERQRGNFPDRFSGHQFPNYSSELNVNALLLGDSALYLCASSPMGQGGRGAQYFGPGTRLLVL.

There are a few counts of this clone. This sequence joins TRBV28 and TRBJ2-7; 7 bases are shared with TRBD1. The germline V gene encodes CDR1 MDHEN and CDR2 SYDVKM. The length of the CDR3 is 15 residues. J lost 1 base, V lost 4 bases, and 7 bases had no gene match. The CDR3 DNA is TGTGCCAGCAGTTCCCCGGGACAGCAATCCTACGAGCAGTACTTC. Translated, it gives CASSSPGQQSYEQYF.

This clone was found a few times. The chain recombines TRBV4-2 with TRBJ1-1; D call uncertain. V shed 6 bases and J shed 1 base, with 12 bases lying between them. This CDR3 is built from 14 residues. Germline-derived CDR1 and CDR2 are LGHNA and YNFKEQ. CDR3 sequence: CASRKEDGNTEAFF. DNA for the CDR3: TGTGCCAGCAGAAAGGAGGACGGGAACACTGAAGCTTTCTTT.

This clone showed up many times. The sample holds other DNA sequences that translate to the same CDR3. The V call is TRBV18, the J call TRBJ2-7; 9 nucleotides line up with TRBD1. Germline-derived CDR1 and CDR2 are KGHSH and LQKENI. This CDR3 has 14 residues. The J segment lost 1 base and the V segment lost 6 bases, leaving 4 bases of the junction unmatched. CDR3 region: CASSPGTGSYEQYF. CDR3 nucleotides: TGTGCCAGCTCGCCCGGGACAGGGTCCTACGAGCAGTACTTC.

This clone was seen only a few times. This chain connects TRBV7-2 to TRBJ1-2, with D possibly TRBD1 on 5 matching bases. Germline CDR1 and CDR2: SGHTA and FQGNSA. CDR3 size: 12 residues. The V end lost 1 base, the J end lost 7 bases, and 7 bases lay between the germline ends. The CDR3 DNA is TGTGCCAGCAGCTTAGATAGGGGTGGCTACACCTTC. It is translated as CASSLDRGGYTF. The whole variable domain, filled in from reference TRBV7-2 and TRBJ1-2, reads GAGVSQSPSNKVTEKGKDVELRCDPISGHTALYWYRQSLGQGLEFLIYFQGNSAPDKSGLPSDRFSAERTGGSVSTLTIQRTQQEDSAVYLCASSLDRGGYTFGSGTRLTVV.

This clone was seen a few times. The J gene is TRBJ1-1, the V gene TRBV19; 7 bases are shared with TRBD1. CDR1 and CDR2 (germline): LNHDA, SQIVND (reference sequence). V lost 2 bases to trimming and J lost 1 base; unmatched junction nucleotides: 1. The CDR3 sequence is 14 residues long. The CDR3 bases are TGTGCCAGTAGTATAACAGGGGCGAACACTGAAGCTTTCTTT. Amino acids: CASSITGANTEAFF.

The V call is TRBV4-1, the J call TRBJ2-4; D is perhaps TRBD2 (5 bases). The V end was cut by 4 bases, the J end by 8 bases, with 15 bases between. From germline, CDR1 is MGHRA and CDR2 YSYEKL. CDR3 length: 14 residues. This chain's CDR3 is CASSLPGLRHIQYF. The CDR3 nucleotides read TGCGCCAGCAGCCTACCAGGACTGAGGCACATTCAGTACTTC.

The rearrangement uses TRBV5-6 and TRBJ1-2, with TRBD1 identical over 8 bases. Germline CDR1 is SGHDT and CDR2 is YYEEEE. The CDR3 extends over 16 amino acids. V was clipped by 4 bases and J by 1 base; unmatched bases: 9. CDR3 nucleotide sequence: TGTGCCAGCAGCCTACAGGGGGAGAATGTTAACTATGGCTACACCTTC. Encoded protein: CASSLQGENVNYGYTF. Based on the CDR3 plus reference TRBV5-6 and TRBJ1-2, the full variable domain is DAGVTQSPTHLIKTRGQQVTLRCSPKSGHDTVSWYQQALGQGPQFIFQYYEEEERQRGNFPDRFSGHQFPNYSSELNVNALLLGDSALYLCASSLQGENVNYGYTFGSGTRLTVV.

This clone came up a few times. The chain has TRBV5-1 and TRBJ2-1; 7 bases align to TRBD1. Germline trimming cut 0 bases from V and 7 bases from J; bases unmatched to any gene: 4. The germline gives CDR1 SGHRS, CDR2 YFSETQ. The CDR3 extends over 14 amino acids. The CDR3 protein is CASSLGGGLNEQFF. For the CDR3, the DNA is TGCGCCAGCAGCTTGGGAGGGGGCCTTAATGAGCAGTTCTTC.

The rearrangement links TRBV18 to TRBJ1-2; the D is unclear. The germline gives CDR1 KGHSH, CDR2 LQKENI. V shed 2 bases and J shed 6 bases, with 10 bases lying between them. The CDR3 runs to 13 residues. The CDR3 DNA reads TGTGCCAGCTCACCATACTCAAGTGATGGCTACACCTTC. Protein product: CASSPYSSDGYTF.

The J gene is TRBJ2-1, the V gene TRBV29-1; possible D gene TRBD1, 5 bases. Trimming stripped 8 bases from V and 10 bases from J, with 15 bases between. This CDR3 comprises 11 residues. Germline CDR1 and CDR2: SQVTM and ANQGSEA. The CDR3 loop is CSSNKGWEQFF. CDR3 bases: TGCAGCTCGAACAAGGGGTGGGAGCAGTTCTTC.

The chain carries TRBV6-1 and TRBJ2-6, with D maybe TRBD1 (7 bases). Germline CDR1 MNHNS, CDR2 SASEGT. The CDR3 is 17 amino acids. The ends were cut back, 4 bases at V and 4 bases at J, with 17 bases in the middle. CDR3 amino acids: CASSGSGGTGGANVLTF. The CDR3 nucleotides read TGTGCCAGCAGTGGCTCAGGGGGGACGGGGGGGGCCAACGTCCTGACTTTC.

This clone was picked up a small number of times. This rearrangement joins TRBV6-5 to TRBJ2-2; TRBD2 matches 10 bases. V lost 2 bases, J lost 1 base, and 1 base stayed unmatched. The germline V gene encodes CDR1 MNHEY and CDR2 SVGAGI. The CDR3 runs 16 residues. CDR3 amino acids: CASSYGTSENTGELFF. In DNA, the CDR3 is TGTGCCAGCAGTTACGGGACTAGCGAGAACACCGGGGAGCTGTTTTTT.

The chain couples TRBV11-3 to TRBJ2-5, with a tentative D call TRBD1 (5 bases). The CDR3 contains 12 residues. The germline V gene has CDR1 SGHNT and CDR2 YENEEA. The V gene lost 5 bases and the J gene lost 4 bases, with 8 bases spanning the gap. The CDR3 bases are TGTGCCAGCAGCCCCGACAGAGAGACCCAGTACTTC. Amino acid sequence: CASSPDRETQYF.

Only a few counts were recorded for this clone. The chain has TRBV2 and TRBJ1-1; D unresolved. Trimming shortened V by 6 bases and J by 10 bases, and 15 bases separated the two germline ends. The CDR3 loop spans 12 amino acids. Germline V gives CDR1 SNHLY, CDR2 FYNNEI. CDR3 in amino acids: CASRPRGTLAFF. CDR3 in DNA: TGTGCCAGCAGACCCCGGGGAACCCTAGCTTTCTTT.

The V gene is TRBV5-1, the J gene TRBJ2-2, with a possible D match to TRBD1 (6 bases). V lost 2 bases and J lost 1, with 12 bases in between. The CDR3 has 16 amino acids. The germline V gene has CDR1 SGHRS and CDR2 YFSETQ. The DNA of the CDR3 is TGCGCCAGCAGCTTAGTGGACAGAAGGAACACCGGGGAGCTGTTTTTT. Protein: CASSLVDRRNTGELFF. The full variable domain, its missing parts supplied by reference TRBV5-1 and TRBJ2-2, is KAGVTQTPRYLIKTRGQQVTLSCSPISGHRSVSWYQQTPGQGLQFLFEYFSETQRNKGNFPGRFSGRQFSNSRSEMNVSTLELGDSALYLCASSLVDRRNTGELFFGEGSRLTVL.

The chain recombines TRBV30 with TRBJ2-3, with TRBD2 as a possible D gene (6 bases). The CDR3 totals 16 residues. Trimming shortened V by 1 base and J by 1 base, and 15 bases separated the two germline ends. Germline assignment: CDR1 GTSNPN and CDR2 SVGIG (reference sequence). Here the CDR3 DNA reads TGTGCCTGGAGTGCCGGACTAAACGGGGGCACAGATACGCAGTATTTT. It is translated as CAWSAGLNGGTDTQYF.

This clone was detected a few times. This rearrangement joins TRBV30 to TRBJ2-1; D may be TRBD2 (5 bases). CDR1 and CDR2 from the germline V gene are GTSNPN and SVGIG (reference sequence). CDR3 size: 13 residues. The germline V and J ends were trimmed by 0 bases and 4 bases, with 7 bases remaining between them. The CDR3 loop reads CAWSVRGYNEQFF. In DNA, the CDR3 is TGTGCCTGGAGTGTAAGAGGGTACAATGAGCAGTTCTTC. The entire variable domain, with the rest obtained from reference TRBV30 and TRBJ2-1, is as follows: SQTIHQWPATLVQPVGSPLSLECTVEGTSNPNLYWYRQAAGRGLQLLFYSVGIGQISSEVPQNLSASRPQDRQFILSSKKLLLSDSGFYLCAWSVRGYNEQFFGPGTRLTVL.